The clone carrying this TCR beta chain was seen more than once but under ten times. The antigen remains undetermined. The data originate from a study of CD8 T cells in ankylosing spondylitis. MiXCR was run by TCRdb on the 5' RACE reads, yielding one entry per CDR3 protein. Counted here are 670,000 or so distinct CDR3 sequences, over 15% occurring once; the ten biggest clones make up roughly a fifth. The study, taken as a whole, reports: Significant enrichment of disease-linked clones was reportedly seen in matched ankylosing spondylitis synovial fluid. Among TCR beta sequences, a motif of eight or nine highly homologous variants appeared characteristic of ankylosing spondylitis blood. Previously reported in reactive arthritis synovial fluid and blood were some of the motif variants.

CDR1 SGHAT and CDR2 FQNNGV come from the germline V gene. The CDR3 contains 13 residues. The germline V and J ends were trimmed by 0 bases and 7 bases, with 8 bases remaining between them. This clonotype originated in a male donor with ankylosing spondylitis. The sample taken for sequencing was blood, either unsorted or a sorted T cell fraction (not recorded which). The V and J genes are TRBV11-2 and TRBJ2-3; tentative D call: TRBD1 (5 bases). The CDR3 DNA is TGTGCCAGCAGCTTAGACAGGGTATATACGCAGTATTTT. Protein sequence: CASSLDRVYTQYF.